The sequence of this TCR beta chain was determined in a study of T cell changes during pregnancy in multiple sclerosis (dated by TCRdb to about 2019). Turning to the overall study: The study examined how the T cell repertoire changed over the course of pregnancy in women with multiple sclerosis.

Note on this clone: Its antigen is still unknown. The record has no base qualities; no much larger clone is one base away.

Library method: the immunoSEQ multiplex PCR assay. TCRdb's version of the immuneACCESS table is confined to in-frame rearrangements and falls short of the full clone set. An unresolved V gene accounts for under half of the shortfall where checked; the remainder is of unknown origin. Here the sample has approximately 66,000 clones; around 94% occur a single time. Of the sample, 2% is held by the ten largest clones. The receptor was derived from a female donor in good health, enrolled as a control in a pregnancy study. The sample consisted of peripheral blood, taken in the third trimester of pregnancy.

Here is the DNA: TGTGCCAGCAGCCAAGGGGAGGGGGGCTACAATGAGCAGTTCTTC. This yields the protein CASSQGEGGYNEQFF. The receptor chain draws on TRBV4-2 and TRBJ2-1; matching of 7 bases hints at TRBD2 as the D gene. V is clipped by 1 base and J by 3 bases, and the sequence between their germline boundaries is 10 bases long. Reading from cysteine to phenylalanine, the CDR3 counts 15 amino acids. Only CDR3 DNA is held: 45 bases, read in frame from base 1. CDR1 and CDR2, looked up from the germline V gene, are LGHNA and YNFKEQ.